Listed here are 5 T cell receptor beta chains from one sample, sequenced in a study of blood T cells in healthy people across ages. A second PCR, run for roughly 7 to 11 cycles, used a sample-barcoded 5' primer plus a J-beta primer mix. TCRdb re-analysed the 5' RACE reads in MiXCR, keeping a single row per CDR3 protein. The sample includes about 1.7 million distinct CDR3 sequences, under 30% of them seen just once. Sequenced material: blood. Receptors were obtained from a young woman in good health.

This clonotype was found a few times. The chain employs TRBV15 and TRBJ2-3; 7 nucleotides align to TRBD1. Trimming removed 5 bases from V and 0 bases from J; junction bases left unmatched: 8. The CDR3 sequence is 16 residues long. Germline CDR1 reads LNHNV; CDR2 reads YYDKDF (reference sequence). The CDR3 bases are TGTGCCACCAGCTTAGGACAGGCGACTAGCACAGATACGCAGTATTTT. Translated, it gives CATSLGQATSTDTQYF.

The chain links TRBV6-2 or TRBV6-3 to TRBJ1-5; maybe TRBD1 (6 bases). V dropped 6 bases and J dropped 1 base, with 13 bases sitting between them. The CDR3 totals 15 residues. Germline V lookup: CDR1 MNHEY, CDR2 SVGEGT. DNA for the CDR3: TGTGCCAGCAGCGCCGACAGGTCCAGCAATCAGCCCCAGCATTTT. Translation: CASSADRSSNQPQHF.

This clonotype was seen only a few times. This chain connects TRBV20-1 to TRBJ2-1, with D perhaps TRBD1 (6 bases). Germline values: CDR1 DFQATT, CDR2 SNEGSKA (reference sequence). Trimming cost V 6 bases and J 15 bases, with 18 bases left between them. This CDR3 is built from 11 residues. The CDR3 sequence: CSASSSRGRFF. The CDR3 DNA follows: TGCAGTGCAAGTAGTAGTAGGGGGAGGTTCTTC.

This chain connects TRBV7-9 to TRBJ2-5, with D perhaps being TRBD1 or TRBD2 (5 bases each). Germline CDR1 SEHNR, CDR2 FQNEAQ (reference sequence). V lost 2 bases and J 5 bases, leaving 15 bases between the germline ends. CDR3 length equals 15 residues. The chain's CDR3 is CASSLRQGVGETQYF. CDR3 sequence (DNA): TGTGCCAGCAGCTTACGGCAGGGAGTGGGGGAGACCCAGTACTTC.

The rearrangement uses TRBV6-5 and TRBJ2-7; TRBD1 or TRBD2 may be the D gene (5 bases each). The ends were cut back, 2 bases at V and 2 bases at J, with 10 bases in the middle. Germline-derived CDR1 and CDR2 are MNHEY and SVGAGI. The CDR3 has 14 amino acids. The CDR3 loop is CASSYESGPYEQYF. In DNA form, the CDR3 reads TGTGCCAGCAGTTACGAATCGGGGCCCTACGAGCAGTACTTC.